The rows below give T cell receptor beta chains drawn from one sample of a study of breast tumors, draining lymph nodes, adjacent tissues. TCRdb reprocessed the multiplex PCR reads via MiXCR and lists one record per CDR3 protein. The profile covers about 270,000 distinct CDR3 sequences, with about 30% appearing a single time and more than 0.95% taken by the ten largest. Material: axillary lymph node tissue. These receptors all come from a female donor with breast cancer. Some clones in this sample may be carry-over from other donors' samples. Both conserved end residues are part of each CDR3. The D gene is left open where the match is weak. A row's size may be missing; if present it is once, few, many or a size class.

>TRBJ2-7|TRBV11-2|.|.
CGSSLRRDTPSYEQYF
TGTGGCAGCAGCTTAAGACGGGACACACCCTCCTACGAGCAGTACTTC
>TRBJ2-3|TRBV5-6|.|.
CASSKLRATDTRYF
TGTGCCAGCAGCAAACTCAGAGCCACAGATACGCGGTATTTT
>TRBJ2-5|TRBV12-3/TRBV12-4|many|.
CASQKGHGAYETQYF
TGTGCCAGCCAAAAGGGACATGGAGCGTATGAGACCCAGTACTTC
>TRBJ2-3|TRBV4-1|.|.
CASSRLAFSTDTQYF
TGCGCCAGCAGCCGCCTAGCGTTTAGCACAGATACGCAGTATTTT
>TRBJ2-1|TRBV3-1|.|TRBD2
CASSQAGGNNEQFF
TGTGCCAGCAGCCAAGCGGGAGGGAACAATGAGCAGTTCTTC
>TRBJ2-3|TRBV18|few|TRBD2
CASSTSGSDTQYF
TGTGCCAGCTCAACTAGCGGGAGTGACACGCAGTATTTT
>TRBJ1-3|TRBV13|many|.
CASSSGPNSGNTIYF
TGTGCCAGCAGCTCCGGGCCAAACTCTGGAAACACCATATATTTT
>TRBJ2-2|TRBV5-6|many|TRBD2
CASSLDLAGYTGELFF
TGTGCCAGCAGCTTGGATCTAGCGGGGTACACCGGGGAGCTGTTTTTT
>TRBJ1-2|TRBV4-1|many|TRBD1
CASSQANRGYGYTF
TGCGCCAGCAGCCAAGCTAACAGGGGTTATGGCTACACCTTC
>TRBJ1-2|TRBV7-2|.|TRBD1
CASSPLLTGWANYGYTF
TGTGCCAGCTCACCACTCTTGACAGGGTGGGCTAACTATGGCTACACCTTC
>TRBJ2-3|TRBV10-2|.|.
CASREPPGRGSDTQYF
TGCGCCAGCAGAGAACCCCCGGGACGGGGGTCAGATACGCAGTATTTT
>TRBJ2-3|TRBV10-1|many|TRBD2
CASSAGLAGGDTQYF
TGCGCCAGCAGCGCTGGGCTAGCGGGAGGAGATACGCAGTATTTT
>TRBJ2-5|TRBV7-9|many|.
CASSLTSTQETQYF
TGTGCCAGCAGCCTGACTTCGACCCAAGAGACCCAGTACTTC
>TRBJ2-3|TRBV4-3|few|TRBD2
CASSQVTSGRGGTDTQYF
TGCGCCAGCAGCCAAGTGACTAGCGGGAGGGGGGGCACAGATACGCAGTATTTT
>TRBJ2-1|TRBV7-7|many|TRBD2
CASSLKAGAYNEQFF
TGTGCTAGCAGCTTAAAAGCGGGGGCCTACAATGAGCAGTTCTTC
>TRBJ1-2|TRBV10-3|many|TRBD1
CAIRLDRGWGYTF
TGTGCCATCAGGCTCGACAGGGGTTGGGGCTACACCTTC
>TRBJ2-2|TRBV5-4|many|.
CASSSPLAANTGELFF
TGTGCCAGCAGCTCCCCTTTAGCGGCGAACACCGGGGAGCTGTTTTTT
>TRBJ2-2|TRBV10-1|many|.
CASSEAIGRTGELFF
TGCGCCAGCAGTGAGGCGATCGGCCGGACCGGGGAGCTGTTTTTT
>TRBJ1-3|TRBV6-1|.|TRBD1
CASNRQGTGNTIYF
TGTGCCAGCAATAGACAGGGTACAGGAAACACCATATATTTT
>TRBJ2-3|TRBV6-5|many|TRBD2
CASSRSGRAGADTQYF
TGTGCCAGCAGCCGTAGCGGGAGGGCGGGGGCAGATACGCAGTATTTT